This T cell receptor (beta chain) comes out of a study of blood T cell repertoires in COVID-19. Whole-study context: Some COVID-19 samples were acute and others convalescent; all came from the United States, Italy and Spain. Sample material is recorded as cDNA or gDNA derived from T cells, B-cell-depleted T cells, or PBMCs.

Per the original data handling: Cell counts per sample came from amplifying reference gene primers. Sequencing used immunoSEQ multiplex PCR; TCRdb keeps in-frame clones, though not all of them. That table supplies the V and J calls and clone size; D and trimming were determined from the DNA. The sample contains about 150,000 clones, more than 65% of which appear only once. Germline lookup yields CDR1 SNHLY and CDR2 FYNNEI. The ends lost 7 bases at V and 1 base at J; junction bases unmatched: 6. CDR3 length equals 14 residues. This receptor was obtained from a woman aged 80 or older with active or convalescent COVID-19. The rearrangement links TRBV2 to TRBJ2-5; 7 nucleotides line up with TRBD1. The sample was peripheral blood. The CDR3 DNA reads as TGTGCCAGCAATGGGGACAGCCTCCAAGAGACCCAGTACTTC. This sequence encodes CASNGDSLQETQYF.